This TCR beta chain derives from a study of cytotoxic CD8 clonotypes in ibrutinib-treated CLL. Germline assignment: CDR1 SQVTM and CDR2 ANQGSEA. The CDR3 has 13 residues. Sequencing was performed with immunoSEQ multiplex PCR; in TCRdb, only in-frame clones are kept and a portion is missing. The sample lists about 58,000 clones, more than 70% occurring once. V and J are TRBV29-1 and TRBJ2-5, with 11 positions matching TRBD2. This material consisted of PBMCs, taken after 12 months of ibrutinib treatment. The clonotype originates from a human donor with chronic lymphocytic leukemia. This CDR3 reads CSTGTSGPETQYF. CDR3 sequence (DNA): TGCAGTACCGGGACTAGCGGTCCAGAGACCCAGTACTTC.